These 2 T cell receptor beta chains were all obtained from the same sample, sequenced in a study of CD8+ T cells in alopecia areata. After isolation, RNA underwent reverse transcription to generate cDNA as the sequencing template. Sequencing used immunoSEQ multiplex PCR; TCRdb keeps in-frame clones, though not all of them. This sample has 140,000 to 150,000 clones, with 75% to 90% found just once. The specimen was CD8+ T cells sorted from blood, collected at week 0. These receptors originate from a human donor with alopecia areata.

The V call is TRBV29-1, the J call TRBJ1-2; 9 nucleotides match TRBD1. The CDR3 has 13 amino acids. CDR1 is SQVTM, CDR2 ANQGSEA, per germline. V shed 6 bases and J 4 bases; nucleotides not matched to a gene: 6. The CDR3 DNA sequence: TGCAGCGTGGGGGACAGGGAAGGCTATGGCTACACCTTC. It specifies CSVGDREGYGYTF.

The V gene is TRBV6-1, the J gene TRBJ1-2, with 7 bases fitting TRBD1. The CDR3 totals 20 residues. Germline lookup yields CDR1 MNHNS and CDR2 SASEGT. V lost 3 bases to trimming and J lost 2 bases; unmatched junction nucleotides: 21. CDR3 DNA sequence: TGTGCCAGCAGTGATTTGGGGAGAGCCCGTGACAGGGTAACAAACTATGGCTACACCTTC. This encodes CASSDLGRARDRVTNYGYTF.